This entry is about one T cell receptor (beta chain). In its sample, this clonotype was seen many times. Its antigen remains undetermined. Base qualities were left out, and no much larger clone turns up one base away. The germline V gene specifies SNHLY as CDR1 and FYNNEI as CDR2. CDR3 length: 11 amino acids, cysteine to phenylalanine. The kept DNA is CDR3 alone, 33 bases in frame from the first base. The junction shows trimming of 7 bases on V and 9 bases on J, plus 10 bases between the germline ends. The record originates from a study of identical twins (dated by TCRdb to about 2016). In terms of the full investigation: TCR alpha and beta repertoires from monozygotic twins, unrelated adults of various ages and cord blood were deep-sequenced to test whether fetal clonotypes persist. To rule out contamination, replicate twin experiments were performed at different times with different library preparation protocols.

Results the study describes overall, beyond this receptor: Because the same donors could not be followed over many years, the conclusions depended on cross-sectional statistical analysis. Out-of-frame TCR alpha sharing in monozygotic twins was systematically underestimated by recombination models, whereas sharing between unrelated individuals was in agreement with the recombination models. Compared with coincidental sharing between unrelated individuals, an excess of low generation-probability sequences was observed among out-of-frame TCR alpha sequences shared between twins. Zero-insertion analyses could be partly confounded by invariant T cells such as MAIT and iNKT, although diverse VJ usage argued against such confounding for most clonotypes. A weaker excess of twin sharing was found in beta out-of-frame sequences because the signal-to-noise ratio was lowered by fewer shared sequences. Abundant cord blood beta clonotypes carried fewer insertions; young adult naive repertoires showed a weaker similar trend, while memory repertoires showed none.

Libraries were constructed by 5' RACE. Sequencer: Illumina HiSeq 2000. A universal primer binding site was added through template switching, and the final cDNA carried a unique molecular identifier so that TCR cDNA molecules could be counted accurately. First-strand cDNA for TCR alpha and beta chains was synthesized from specific primers in the conserved constant-segment region. To control for contamination, every cDNA library was double barcoded, receiving both a SMART-Mk sample barcode and Illumina barcodes. TruSeq adapter sequences, together with Illumina sample barcodes, were added in two successive PCR steps. TCR alpha and beta cDNA libraries were sequenced on the Illumina HiSeq platform with custom primers. The authors' pipeline ran thus. Raw reads were processed with MiGEC to extract unique molecular identifiers, and MiXCR was used to determine CDR3 positions. For each individual, recombination models were inferred using an EM algorithm with the repgenHMM and IGoR tools. Shared clonotypes were analyzed with the tcR package in R, and sharing was normalized by the product of cloneset sizes. Out-of-frame nonproductive sequences were analyzed to study raw recombination free of thymic and clonal selection effects. The raw public reads went through TCRdb reprocessing: fastp at Q25, MiXCR clone calling, in-frame beta chains kept. Every CDR3 protein is listed once, alongside the most common genes and DNA of its rows. TCRdb's processing, not the authors' own work, is the source of the V and J calls. The sample table holds about 250,000 distinct CDR3 sequences, of which approximately 7.3% were seen once. The ten largest clones take up around 5.4% of the sample.

Every donor was a healthy Caucasian. The twin cohort consisted of three pairs of female monozygotic twins, all aged about 18 to 30 years. Positive isolation kits from Invitrogen were used to isolate CD4+ and CD8+ T cell populations. The sample also formed part of further work on yellow fever vaccine responses in identical twins. As that second study puts it: According to the authors, the vaccine-induced T cell response in identical twins seemed to be partly convergent and partly specific to each individual. The study precisely tracked vaccine-responding T cell clones in identical twins.

The TCR comes from a woman under 30 in good health. The sequenced material came from CD8+ T cells sorted from blood. Rearrangement joined TRBV2 to TRBJ2-4, with the D gene uncertain. Here is the DNA: TGTGCCAGCACCATTAGCAGCATTCAGTACTTC. The translation is CASTISSIQYF.